These 29 T cell receptor beta chains were sequenced from one sample in a study of blood T cell repertoires in COVID-19. Libraries were prepared by immunoSEQ multiplex PCR; TCRdb keeps only in-frame clonotypes and omits some of them. The sample includes approximately 160,000 clones, 75% to 90% of them seen just once. What was sequenced was PBMCs or T cells enriched from blood (not recorded which). The source is a woman aged 45-65 years who had recovered from COVID-19.

This clone has just a few counts. This sequence joins TRBV12-3 or TRBV12-4 and TRBJ1-4; D call uncertain. The CDR3 has 13 amino acids. V gave up 8 bases and J gave up 8 bases, with 15 bases separating them. In DNA, the CDR3 is TGTGCCAGCGGTTACCTGGGGAGCGAAAAACTGTTTTTT. Translation: CASGYLGSEKLFF.

This chain joins TRBV6-5 and TRBJ1-1, with a tentative D call TRBD1 (6 bases). CDR1 and CDR2 (germline): MNHEY, SVGAGI. The CDR3 runs to 14 residues. The V end was cut by 6 bases, the J end by 3 bases, with 14 bases between. Here the CDR3 reads CASSIRGVDTEAFF. Written as DNA, the CDR3 is TGTGCCAGCAGCATCAGGGGCGTGGACACTGAAGCTTTCTTT.

The sample holds many counts of this clone. This rearrangement joins TRBV10-3 to TRBJ1-1, with D possibly being TRBD1 (6 bases). Germline-derived CDR1 and CDR2 are ENHRY and SYGVKD. Trimming removed 6 bases at V and 7 bases at J, with 18 bases between. The CDR3 runs to 14 residues. The CDR3 protein is CAISKTPGVVEAFF. CDR3 DNA: TGTGCCATCAGCAAGACCCCAGGGGTTGTTGAAGCTTTCTTT.

The rearrangement links TRBV30 to TRBJ1-5, with 8 bases identical to TRBD1. CDR1 is GTSNPN and CDR2 is SVGIG in the germline V gene (reference sequence). There are 13 residues in the CDR3. V gave up 1 base and J gave up 4 bases; unmatched junction bases: 0. CDR3 region: CAWSGTGNQPQHF. As DNA, the CDR3 is TGTGCCTGGAGTGGGACAGGGAATCAGCCCCAGCATTTT.

The chain has TRBV28 and TRBJ2-7; 14 bases fit TRBD2. The CDR3 sequence is 16 residues long. Germline trimming cut 4 bases from V and 3 bases from J; bases unmatched to any gene: 5. CDR1 is MDHEN, CDR2 SYDVKM, per germline. Written as DNA, the CDR3 is TGTGCCAGCAGTTCCCAAGGGACTAGCGGGAGCTACGAGCAGTACGTC. Translated, it gives CASSSQGTSGSYEQYV.

The genes are TRBV25-1 and TRBJ2-5, with 8 bases lining up with TRBD2. J lost 5 bases, V lost 3 bases, and 11 bases had no gene match. In germline, CDR1 is MGHDK, CDR2 SYGVNS. This CDR3 comprises 16 residues. CDR3 amino acids: CASSEAGSGRRETQYF. Written as DNA, the CDR3 is TGTGCCAGCAGTGAGGCCGGGAGCGGGAGAAGGGAGACCCAGTACTTC.

The chain recombines TRBV7-9 with TRBJ1-1; 7 nucleotides align to TRBD1. In germline, CDR1 is SEHNR, CDR2 FQNEAQ (reference sequence). J lost 1 base, V lost 10 bases, and 6 bases had no gene match. The CDR3 runs 13 residues. This CDR3 reads CATTGAPNTEAFF. CDR3 bases: TGTGCCACTACAGGGGCCCCGAACACTGAAGCTTTCTTT.

The chain couples TRBV30 to TRBJ1-1; D is unresolved. V was cut by 3 bases and J by 3 bases, with 17 bases left in between. CDR3 length equals 15 residues. Per germline, CDR1 GTSNPN and CDR2 SVGIG (reference sequence). The CDR3 loop reads CAWSGNLKLDTEAFF. The DNA for the CDR3 is TGTGCCTGGAGCGGGAACCTGAAGCTGGACACTGAAGCTTTCTTT.

V gene TRBV6-5 combines with J gene TRBJ2-5, with TRBD1 identical over 8 bases. Germline lookup yields CDR1 MNHEY and CDR2 SVGAGI. The CDR3 has 14 amino acids. J lost 3 bases, V lost 6 bases, and 6 bases had no gene match. CDR3 region: CASRWGQVKETQYF. The CDR3 coding sequence is TGTGCCAGCAGATGGGGACAGGTTAAAGAGACCCAGTACTTC.

CDR3 in amino acids: CASSPGLSAEGYTF. CDR3 DNA: TGTGCCAGCAGCCCGGGTCTTTCGGCGGAAGGCTACACCTTC. The chain links TRBV27 to TRBJ1-2; D is ambiguous. This CDR3 spans 14 amino acids. The V and J ends lost 6 bases and 8 bases respectively, with 19 bases between them. Germline values: CDR1 MNHEY, CDR2 SMNVEV (reference sequence).

The chain couples TRBV19 to TRBJ1-4; D is unclear. CDR1 and CDR2 (germline): LNHDA, SQIVND (reference sequence). Trimming shortened V by 5 bases and J by 0 bases, and 13 bases separated the two germline ends. This CDR3 comprises 16 residues. CDR3 residues: CASSDPRSATNEKLFF. CDR3 bases: TGTGCCAGTAGTGATCCTAGGAGTGCAACTAATGAAAAACTGTTTTTT.

This clone was observed a single time. The chain joins TRBV9 to TRBJ2-5; TRBD2 agrees at 13 bases. V lost 3 bases and J lost 5; bases outside the gene matches: 4. The germline V gene has CDR1 SGDLS and CDR2 YYNGEE. The CDR3 is 15 residues long. The CDR3 coding sequence is TGTGCCAGCAGCGCCACTAGCGGGGGGGCCGAGACCCAGTACTTC. As protein: CASSATSGGAETQYF.

The V gene is TRBV2, the J gene TRBJ1-2, with a possible D match to TRBD1 (5 bases). This CDR3 region has 12 residues. The V and J ends lost 6 bases and 4 bases respectively, with 9 bases between them. Germline V gives CDR1 SNHLY, CDR2 FYNNEI. The CDR3 spells CASRWDSYGYTF. CDR3 bases: TGTGCCAGCAGGTGGGACTCCTATGGCTACACCTTC. Full variable domain (rest looked up from reference TRBV2 and TRBJ1-2): EPEVTQTPSHQVTQMGQEVILRCVPISNHLYFYWYRQILGQKVEFLVSFYNNEISEKSEIFDDQFSVERPDGSNFTLKIRSTKLEDSAMYFCASRWDSYGYTFGSGTRLTVV.

The chain links TRBV5-8 to TRBJ2-4; 11 bases are a match to TRBD1. The CDR3 is 15 amino acids. The V segment lost 2 bases and the J segment 6 bases; nucleotides outside the gene matches: 4. Per germline, CDR1 SGHTS and CDR2 YDEGEE. DNA for the CDR3: TGTGCCAGCAGCTTTATGGGACAGGGGGGAAACATTCAGTACTTC. Its translation is CASSFMGQGGNIQYF. Using reference TRBV5-8 and TRBJ2-4 for the parts outside the CDR3, the full variable domain is EAGVTQSPTHLIKTRGQQATLRCSPISGHTSVYWYQQALGLGLQFLLWYDEGEERNRGNFPPRFSGRQFPNYSSELNVNALELEDSALYLCASSFMGQGGNIQYFGAGTRLSVL.

V and J are TRBV4-1 and TRBJ1-5; D remains unclear. The CDR3 is 13 amino acids. CDR1 and CDR2 (germline): MGHRA, YSYEKL. Trimming took 2 bases from V and 4 from J, leaving 6 bases between them. This CDR3 is CASSQPENQPQHF. Here the CDR3 DNA reads TGCGCCAGCAGCCAACCGGAGAATCAGCCCCAGCATTTT.

V is TRBV28 and J is TRBJ1-2; 10 bases match TRBD1. Germline V lookup: CDR1 MDHEN, CDR2 SYDVKM. Trimming removed 6 bases from V and 6 bases from J; junction bases left unmatched: 7. This CDR3 spans 14 amino acids. CDR3 nucleotide sequence: TGTGCCAGCAGGACCGGACAGGGGGTAGATGGCTACACCTTC. Amino acids: CASRTGQGVDGYTF.

V is TRBV7-8 and J is TRBJ2-3, with D unresolved. From germline, CDR1 is SGHVS and CDR2 FQNEAQ. V dropped 1 base and J dropped 3 bases, with 11 bases sitting between them. This CDR3 has 15 residues. The CDR3 loop reads CASSLVALSTDTQYF. DNA for the CDR3: TGTGCCAGCAGCTTAGTGGCCTTATCAACAGATACGCAGTATTTT.

The genes are TRBV2 and TRBJ2-7, with 9 bases identical to TRBD1. The CDR3 loop spans 13 amino acids. J lost 3 bases, V lost 11 bases, and 8 bases had no gene match. Germline V CDR1 and CDR2: SNHLY, FYNNEI. CDR3 nucleotide sequence: TGTGCCGGTACACAGGGGGCCGTCTACGAGCAGTACGTC. This translates into CAGTQGAVYEQYV.

The chain carries TRBV6-5 and TRBJ1-3; 8 bases fit TRBD1. Germline V gene sequence: CDR1 MNHEY, CDR2 SVGAGI. CDR3 length: 15 residues. Trimming at V came to 6 bases and at J to 0 bases, leaving 4 bases not matched to a gene. This CDR3 is CASRAGQGSGNTIYF. CDR3 in DNA: TGTGCCAGCAGAGCCGGACAGGGCTCTGGAAACACCATATATTTT.

The chain joins TRBV19 to TRBJ1-4, with unresolved D. This CDR3 is built from 12 residues. The germline V gene encodes CDR1 LNHDA and CDR2 SQIVND (reference sequence). V lost 8 bases and J 8 bases, leaving 12 bases between the germline ends. CDR3 in DNA: TGTGCCAGTGCTTCCTTGGGCGAAAAACTGTTTTTT. It specifies CASASLGEKLFF. Full variable domain (rest looked up from reference TRBV19 and TRBJ1-4): DGGITQSPKYLFRKEGQNVTLSCEQNLNHDAMYWYRQDPGQGLRLIYYSQIVNDFQKGDIAEGYSVSREKKESFPLTVTSAQKNPTAFYLCASASLGEKLFFGSGTQLSVL.

V usage is TRBV7-2 and J usage is TRBJ1-1, with a weak D call TRBD1 (6 bases). The CDR3 has 15 amino acids. Germline V gives CDR1 SGHTA, CDR2 FQGNSA. Trimming took 4 bases from V and 0 from J, leaving 12 bases between them. CDR3: CASSSITGLNTEAFF. The CDR3 nucleotides are TGTGCCAGCAGCTCGATAACAGGGTTGAACACTGAAGCTTTCTTT.

The chain is built from TRBV11-3 and TRBJ2-2; D unresolved. This CDR3 has 14 residues. Germline-derived CDR1 and CDR2 are SGHNT and YENEEA. V was shortened by 7 bases and J by 3 bases, with 12 bases between the two germline ends. DNA of the CDR3: TGTGCCAGCACCAATGCGGAGTACACCGGGGAGCTGTTTTTT. Its translation: CASTNAEYTGELFF.

This rearrangement joins TRBV7-2 to TRBJ1-1, with 7 positions matching TRBD1. The CDR3 length is 15 residues. V shed 6 bases and J 9 bases; nucleotides not matched to a gene: 16. Looked up from germline, CDR1 is SGHTA and CDR2 is FQGNSA. In DNA form, the CDR3 reads TGTGCCAGCAGACTAGTGACAGGGCAGGGTAGGAAAGCTTTCTTT. This sequence encodes CASRLVTGQGRKAFF.

The V and J genes are TRBV3-1 (or the pseudogene TRBV3-2) and TRBJ1-3; possibly TRBD1 for D (5 bases). The CDR3 is made up of 12 amino acids. V lost 8 bases to trimming and J lost 1 base, with 6 bases between them. CDR1 is LGHDT and CDR2 is YNNKEL in the germline V gene (reference sequence). The CDR3: CASGTSGNTIYF. CDR3 nucleotides: TGTGCCAGCGGGACTTCTGGAAACACCATATATTTT.

This rearrangement joins TRBV30 to TRBJ1-3; D gene uncertain. CDR1 and CDR2 from the germline V gene are GTSNPN and SVGIG (reference sequence). Trimming shortened V by 4 bases and J by 4 bases, and 11 bases separated the two germline ends. The CDR3 totals 13 residues. CDR3 coding DNA: TGTGCCTGGAAACGGGGAACCGGAAACACCATATATTTT. Translating gives CAWKRGTGNTIYF.

This chain joins TRBV12-3 or TRBV12-4 and TRBJ1-1, with a tentative D call TRBD1 (6 bases). The CDR3 has 13 amino acids. Between the trimmed V and J ends, which lost 6 bases and 3 bases, there was a span of 11 bases. The CDR3 protein is CASRQGMDTEAFF. DNA of the CDR3: TGTGCCAGCAGACAGGGCATGGACACTGAAGCTTTCTTT.

The chain links TRBV5-1 to TRBJ2-1; weak D call: TRBD2 (7 bases). The CDR3 totals 15 residues. The germline V gene encodes CDR1 SGHRS and CDR2 YFSETQ. The germline V and J ends were trimmed by 4 bases and 6 bases, with 17 bases remaining between them. CDR3 DNA: TGCGCCAGCAGCGCTGGACTAGGGGGGGCCAATGAGCAGTTCTTC. Its translation is CASSAGLGGANEQFF.

The genes are TRBV7-9 and TRBJ2-7; tentative D call: TRBD1 (6 bases). The CDR3 sequence is 13 residues long. V was cut by 5 bases and J by 5 bases, with 13 bases left in between. The germline V gene has CDR1 SEHNR and CDR2 FQNEAQ (reference sequence). CDR3 loop: CASSRMGQDEQYV. The CDR3 DNA follows: TGTGCCAGCAGCCGGATGGGACAAGACGAGCAGTACGTC.

The rearrangement uses TRBV12-3 or TRBV12-4 and TRBJ1-5, with D tentatively TRBD1 (5 bases). V shed 3 bases and J shed 9 bases, with 12 bases lying between them. The CDR3 length is 13 residues. In DNA, the CDR3 is TGTGCCAGCAGTTTGAAAGCTCAGGGGCCCCAGCATTTT. Amino acids: CASSLKAQGPQHF.